This TCR beta chain derives from a study of cytomegalovirus exposure and HLA in healthy donors. The study, taken as a whole, reports: Presence/absence results assume similar sequencing depth per donor, which may not hold. Overall, approximately 150 TCR beta chains were annotated as cytomegalovirus-associated.

V shed 4 bases, J shed 1 base, and the junction held 4 bases outside the gene matches. The CDR3 runs to 15 residues. The germline V gene encodes CDR1 SGHVS and CDR2 FQNEAQ. A remark on this clone: Its antigen is as yet unknown.

A multiplex PCR was run with 60 Vbeta primers and 13 Jbeta primers. Clones were read by immunoSEQ multiplex PCR, and TCRdb kept only the in-frame ones, dropping some. In the table there are roughly 100,000 clones, about 9.5% of which are singletons. The TCR was taken from a man aged 35-49 years in good health and CMV-seropositive. Sequenced: PBMCs. The J gene is TRBJ2-3, the V gene TRBV7-8; TRBD2 matches 8 bases. The DNA of the CDR3 is TGTGCCAGCAGCTCGCCACTAGCGGGCACAGATACGCAGTATTTT. It encodes CASSSPLAGTDTQYF.